The 17 T cell receptor beta chains presented below share a single source sample, sequenced in a study of blood T cell repertoires in COVID-19. Using immunoSEQ multiplex PCR, the repertoire was profiled, and TCRdb retains in-frame clones only, with some absent. The sample has some 120,000 clones, around 90% seen once. Sequenced input: peripheral blood. These receptors came from a human donor in a cohort sampled during active COVID-19.

This chain joins TRBV5-1 and TRBJ1-6; D is perhaps TRBD1 (6 bases). CDR1 and CDR2 from the germline V gene are SGHRS and YFSETQ. Trimming cost V 0 bases and J 7 bases, with 11 bases left between them. CDR3 size: 15 residues. CDR3 residues: CASSLDRGMNSPLHF. In DNA, the CDR3 is TGCGCCAGCAGCTTGGATAGGGGGATGAATTCACCCCTCCACTTT.

This clone was observed a single time. This chain connects TRBV11-1 to TRBJ1-1, with no clear D. Deletions cut 5 bases from V and 1 base from J, with 14 bases between. Germline V gene sequence: CDR1 SGHAT, CDR2 FQDESV (reference sequence). This CDR3 is built from 15 residues. The CDR3 protein is CASSPVGNSNTEAFF. The CDR3 coding sequence is TGTGCCAGCAGCCCAGTCGGGAACTCGAACACTGAAGCTTTCTTT.

The chain is built from TRBV28 and TRBJ1-6, with 10 positions matching TRBD1. The ends lost 10 bases at V and 10 bases at J; junction bases unmatched: 7. The CDR3 runs to 13 residues. Germline values: CDR1 MDHEN, CDR2 SYDVKM. CDR3 sequence reads: CATRGTGVSPLHF. Written as DNA, the CDR3 is TGTGCCACGAGGGGGACAGGGGTCTCACCCCTCCACTTT.

The rearrangement uses TRBV10-3 and TRBJ1-1, with TRBD1 matching over 10 bases. The V and J ends lost 4 bases and 2 bases, in that order; junction bases with no gene match: 1. Germline V gives CDR1 ENHRY, CDR2 SYGVKD. This CDR3 spans 14 amino acids. CDR3 sequence (DNA): TGTGCCATCAGTGTGACAGGGGGCAACACTGAAGCTTTCTTT. Protein: CAISVTGGNTEAFF.

The genes are TRBV5-6 and TRBJ1-6; 9 nucleotides agree with TRBD1. J was trimmed by 5 bases and V by 4 bases; bases with no gene match: 7. This CDR3 is 16 amino acids long. Germline loops: CDR1 SGHDT, CDR2 YYEEEE. The chain's CDR3 is CASSEQGALDNSPLHF. CDR3 coding DNA: TGTGCCAGCAGCGAACAGGGGGCTCTGGATAATTCACCCCTCCACTTT.

The chain recombines TRBV30 with TRBJ1-3; 7 nucleotides agree with TRBD1. Germline V gene data show CDR1 as GTSNPN and CDR2 as SVGIG (reference sequence). The CDR3 extends over 14 amino acids. Losses at the gene ends were 5 bases for V and 6 bases for J; bases not matched to a gene: 10. CDR3 region: CAWGRGYGENTIYF. The CDR3 DNA is TGTGCCTGGGGCAGGGGGTATGGCGAAAACACCATATATTTT.

The chain employs TRBV5-1 and TRBJ2-1; 8 nucleotides match TRBD1. V lost 7 bases and J lost 0; bases outside the gene matches: 9. The CDR3 runs 16 residues. Germline-derived CDR1 and CDR2 are SGHRS and YFSETQ. This chain's CDR3 is CASGQGAGRSYNEQFF. The CDR3 coding sequence is TGCGCCAGCGGCCAGGGGGCGGGTCGCTCCTACAATGAGCAGTTCTTC.

The chain is built from TRBV5-4 and TRBJ2-3; 12 bases align to TRBD2. Germline V gives CDR1 SGHNT, CDR2 YYREEE (reference sequence). V lost 4 bases, J lost 1 base, and 4 bases stayed unmatched. The length of the CDR3 is 16 residues. This chain's CDR3 is CASSRTSGVRTDTQYF. CDR3 DNA sequence: TGTGCCAGCAGCCGGACTAGCGGGGTGCGCACAGATACGCAGTATTTT.

This rearrangement joins TRBV7-2 to TRBJ1-2, with D possibly matching TRBD1 (6 bases). The CDR3 covers 13 residues. The germline V gene has CDR1 SGHTA and CDR2 FQGNSA. V dropped 1 base and J dropped 7 bases, with 10 bases sitting between them. The CDR3 nucleotides read TGTGCCAGCAGCTTAGACAGGGTGACTGGCTACACCTTC. Protein sequence: CASSLDRVTGYTF. Using reference TRBV7-2 and TRBJ1-2 for the parts outside the CDR3, the full variable domain is GAGVSQSPSNKVTEKGKDVELRCDPISGHTALYWYRQSLGQGLEFLIYFQGNSAPDKSGLPSDRFSAERTGGSVSTLTIQRTQQEDSAVYLCASSLDRVTGYTFGSGTRLTVV.

This clone appeared a single time. This rearrangement joins TRBV5-1 to TRBJ1-1, with D possibly being TRBD1 (6 bases). Looked up from germline, CDR1 is SGHRS and CDR2 is YFSETQ. Trimming shortened V by 5 bases and J by 4 bases, and 18 bases separated the two germline ends. This CDR3 is built from 15 residues. CDR3 DNA: TGCGCCAGCAGTCCCCGGGATAGGGGGATCACTGAAGCTTTCTTT. Its protein product is CASSPRDRGITEAFF.

The rearrangement links TRBV18 to TRBJ1-1; 7 bases fit TRBD1. V dropped 4 bases and J dropped 5; count of bases not matched to a gene: 7. Germline CDR1 reads KGHSH; CDR2 reads LQKENI. There are 14 residues in the CDR3. The CDR3 loop is CASSRSTGDTEAFF. The DNA for the CDR3 is TGTGCCAGCTCACGGTCCACAGGGGATACTGAAGCTTTCTTT.

V is TRBV5-4 and J is TRBJ1-2; the match to TRBD1 covers 12 bases. With 0 bases clipped from V and 0 bases from J, the junction kept 6 bases outside the gene matches. The germline V gene encodes CDR1 SGHNT and CDR2 YYREEE (reference sequence). The CDR3 has 18 amino acids. The CDR3 region has the DNA TGTGCCAGCAGCTTGGGGGACAGGGGGCTACTGGCTAACTATGGCTACACCTTC. This codes for CASSLGDRGLLANYGYTF. The variable domain in full, with the rest retrieved from reference TRBV5-4 and TRBJ1-2, is ETGVTQSPTHLIKTRGQQVTLRCSSQSGHNTVSWYQQALGQGPQFIFQYYREEENGRGNFPPRFSGLQFPNYSSELNVNALELDDSALYLCASSLGDRGLLANYGYTFGSGTRLTVV.

This clone was seen just once. The rearrangement uses TRBV11-3 and TRBJ2-3, with 10 bases that match TRBD2. There are 15 residues in the CDR3. The germline gives CDR1 SGHNT, CDR2 YENEEA. The ends lost 4 bases at V and 2 bases at J; junction bases unmatched: 3. Here the CDR3 reads CASSWTSGVTDTQYF. The CDR3 region has the DNA TGTGCCAGCAGCTGGACTAGCGGAGTCACAGATACGCAGTATTTT.

The V and J genes are TRBV19 and TRBJ2-3; D call uncertain. Trimming cost V 3 bases and J 3 bases, with 10 bases left between them. This CDR3 is 14 amino acids long. The germline CDR1 and CDR2 sequences are LNHDA and SQIVND (reference sequence). CDR3 residues: CASSIGGWTDTQYF. The CDR3 DNA reads as TGTGCCAGTAGTATCGGTGGTTGGACAGATACGCAGTATTTT.

This clone was seen a single time. The rearrangement joins TRBV27 to TRBJ2-5; D possibly corresponds to TRBD1 (5 bases). V shed 6 bases and J shed 5 bases, with 19 bases lying between them. The CDR3 runs to 15 residues. Germline values: CDR1 MNHEY, CDR2 SMNVEV (reference sequence). The DNA for the CDR3 is TGTGCCAGCAGCCGGTCCCAGGGTTTAGGGGAGACCCAGTACTTC. As protein: CASSRSQGLGETQYF.

The chain uses TRBV7-9 and TRBJ2-5; TRBD1 agrees at 7 bases. There are 14 residues in the CDR3. V lost 8 bases and J lost 2; bases outside the gene matches: 8. The V gene's germline CDR1 is SEHNR and CDR2 FQNEAQ (reference sequence). Written as DNA, the CDR3 is TGTGCCAGCGCACAACCAGGGGGACAAGAGACCCAGTACTTC. Its translation: CASAQPGGQETQYF.

This clone was seen only once. The J gene is TRBJ2-3, the V gene TRBV5-8, with TRBD2 matching 8 bases. V gave up 4 bases and J gave up 0 bases; unmatched junction bases: 4. The germline CDR1 and CDR2 sequences are SGHTS and YDEGEE. CDR3 length equals 15 residues. The CDR3 is CASSPSGLSTDTQYF. CDR3 DNA sequence: TGTGCCAGCAGCCCTAGCGGGCTTAGCACAGATACGCAGTATTTT.